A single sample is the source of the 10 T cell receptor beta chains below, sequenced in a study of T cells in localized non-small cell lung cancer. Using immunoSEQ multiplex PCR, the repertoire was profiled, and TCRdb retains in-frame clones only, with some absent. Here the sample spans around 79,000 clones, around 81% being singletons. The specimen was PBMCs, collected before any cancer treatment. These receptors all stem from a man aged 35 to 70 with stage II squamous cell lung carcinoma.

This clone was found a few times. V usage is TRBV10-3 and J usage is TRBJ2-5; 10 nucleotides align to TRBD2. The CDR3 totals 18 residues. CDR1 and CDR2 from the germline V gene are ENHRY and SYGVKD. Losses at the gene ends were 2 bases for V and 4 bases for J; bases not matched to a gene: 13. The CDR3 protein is CAISEIEGSGGAPETQYF. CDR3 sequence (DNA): TGTGCCATCAGTGAGATAGAGGGGAGCGGGGGGGCCCCAGAGACCCAGTACTTC.

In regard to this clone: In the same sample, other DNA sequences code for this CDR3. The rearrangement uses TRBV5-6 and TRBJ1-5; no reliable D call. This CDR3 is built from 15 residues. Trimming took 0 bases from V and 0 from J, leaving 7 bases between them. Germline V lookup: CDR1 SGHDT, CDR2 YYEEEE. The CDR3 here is CASSLGGYSNQPQHF. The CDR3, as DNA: TGTGCCAGCAGCTTGGGTGGATATAGCAATCAGCCCCAGCATTTT.

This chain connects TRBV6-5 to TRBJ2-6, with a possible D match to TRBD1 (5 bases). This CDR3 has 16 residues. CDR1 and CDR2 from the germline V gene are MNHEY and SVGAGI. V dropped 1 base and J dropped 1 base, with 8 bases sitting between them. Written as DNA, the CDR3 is TGTGCCAGCAGTTACTTACCAGGGTCTGGGGCCAACGTCCTGACTTTC. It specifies CASSYLPGSGANVLTF.

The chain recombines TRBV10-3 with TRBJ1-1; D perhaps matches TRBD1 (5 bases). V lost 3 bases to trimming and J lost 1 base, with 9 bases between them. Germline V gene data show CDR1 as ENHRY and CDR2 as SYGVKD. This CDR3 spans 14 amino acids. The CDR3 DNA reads TGTGCCATCAGTGAAACCGGGGCGAACACTGAAGCTTTCTTT. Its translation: CAISETGANTEAFF.

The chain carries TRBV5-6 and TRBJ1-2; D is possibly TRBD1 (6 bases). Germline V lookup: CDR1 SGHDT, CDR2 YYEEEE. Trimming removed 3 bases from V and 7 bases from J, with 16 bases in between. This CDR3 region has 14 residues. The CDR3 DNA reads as TGTGCCAGCAGCTGGGGAGGGGGTCGGGGTGGCTACACCTTC. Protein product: CASSWGGGRGGYTF.

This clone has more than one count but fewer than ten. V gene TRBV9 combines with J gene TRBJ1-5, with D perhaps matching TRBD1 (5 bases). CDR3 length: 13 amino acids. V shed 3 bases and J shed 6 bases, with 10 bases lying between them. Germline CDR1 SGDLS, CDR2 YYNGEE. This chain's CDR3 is CASSATGTQPQHF. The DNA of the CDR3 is TGTGCCAGCAGCGCTACAGGTACTCAGCCCCAGCATTTT.

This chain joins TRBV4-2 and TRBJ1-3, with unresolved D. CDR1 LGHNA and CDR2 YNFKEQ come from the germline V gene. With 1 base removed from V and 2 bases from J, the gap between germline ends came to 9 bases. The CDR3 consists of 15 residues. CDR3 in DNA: TGTGCCAGCAGCCAAGTAACGGGAGCTGGAAACACCATATATTTT. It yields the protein CASSQVTGAGNTIYF.

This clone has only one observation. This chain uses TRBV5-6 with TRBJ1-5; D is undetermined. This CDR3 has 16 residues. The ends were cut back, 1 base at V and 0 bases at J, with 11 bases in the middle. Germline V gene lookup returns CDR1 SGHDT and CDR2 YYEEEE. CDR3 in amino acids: CASSLWAGGSNQPQHF. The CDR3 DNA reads TGTGCCAGCAGCTTGTGGGCAGGAGGTAGCAATCAGCCCCAGCATTTT.

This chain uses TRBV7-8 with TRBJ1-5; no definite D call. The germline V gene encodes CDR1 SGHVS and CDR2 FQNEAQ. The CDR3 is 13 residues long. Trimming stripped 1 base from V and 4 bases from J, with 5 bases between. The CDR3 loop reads CASSLDSNQPQHF. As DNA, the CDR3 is TGTGCCAGCAGCTTAGACAGTAATCAGCCCCAGCATTTT.

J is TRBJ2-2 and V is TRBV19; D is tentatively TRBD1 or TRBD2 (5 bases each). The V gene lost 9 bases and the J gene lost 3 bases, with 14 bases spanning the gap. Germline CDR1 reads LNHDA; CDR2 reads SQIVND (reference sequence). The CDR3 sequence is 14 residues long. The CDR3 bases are TGTGCCAGCGTTCCGGGACCCTACACCGGGGAGCTGTTTTTT. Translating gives CASVPGPYTGELFF.